The 28 T cell receptor beta chains given below trace back to one sample, sequenced in a study of beta chain features in type 1 diabetes. These receptors have no identified antigens. The entirety of the isolated RNA underwent reverse transcription, so expressed TCRB transcripts were sequenced. TCRdb's copy holds only in-frame clones and misses some; the assay was immunoSEQ multiplex PCR. The table includes 600,000 to 700,000 clones, around an eighth detected once. Study outcomes and limitations: Shortening of TCRB CDR3s, moderate but significant, appeared in all four CD4+ subsets of Type 1 diabetes patients.

Sequencing input: naive CD4+ T cells from blood. All receptors come from a man aged 18 to 35 with type 1 diabetes.

A few counts support this clone. The chain has TRBV25-1 and TRBJ2-3; D may be TRBD1 (6 bases). Trimming removed 6 bases at V and 7 bases at J, with 14 bases between. Germline lookup yields CDR1 MGHDK and CDR2 SYGVNS. This CDR3 comprises 13 residues. For the CDR3, the DNA is TGTGCCAGCAGCCCAAGGACAGATAATACGCAGTATTTT. Translating gives CASSPRTDNTQYF.

The chain carries TRBV2 and TRBJ1-2; D may be TRBD1 (5 bases). Germline CDR1 is SNHLY and CDR2 is FYNNEI. This CDR3 has 12 amino acids. Trimming shortened V by 8 bases and J by 7 bases, and 14 bases separated the two germline ends. CDR3 DNA: TGTGCCAGCGGGAGGGGAACTCCTGGCTACACCTTC. Translation gives CASGRGTPGYTF.

The chain couples TRBV14 to TRBJ1-1, with D hard to call. The germline V and J ends were trimmed by 1 base and 5 bases, with 11 bases remaining between them. Germline lookup yields CDR1 SGHDN and CDR2 FVKESK. The CDR3 is 14 amino acids. The CDR3 DNA is TGTGCCAGCAGCCAAGTTTTCGGTGGAACTGAAGCTTTCTTT. Translating gives CASSQVFGGTEAFF.

This clone was seen a few times. The chain recombines TRBV28 with TRBJ2-5; 10 bases are shared with TRBD1. V lost 4 bases to trimming and J lost 5 bases; unmatched junction nucleotides: 7. The germline CDR1 and CDR2 sequences are MDHEN and SYDVKM. This CDR3 has 15 residues. CDR3 region: CASSSQTGGWETQYF. The CDR3 bases are TGTGCCAGCAGTTCACAGACAGGGGGCTGGGAGACCCAGTACTTC.

This rearrangement joins TRBV7-6 to TRBJ1-1; TRBD1 might be the D (5 bases). The CDR3 runs to 16 residues. Germline V lookup: CDR1 SGHVS, CDR2 FNYEAQ. V dropped 1 base and J dropped 0 bases, with 12 bases sitting between them. The CDR3 loop is CASSLVQGGVNTEAFF. In DNA, the CDR3 is TGTGCCAGCAGCTTAGTTCAGGGAGGCGTGAACACTGAAGCTTTCTTT.

J is TRBJ1-2 and V is TRBV7-2; 8 positions agree with TRBD1. The CDR3 loop spans 14 amino acids. With 5 bases clipped from V and 8 bases from J, the junction kept 10 bases outside the gene matches. Germline-derived CDR1 and CDR2 are SGHTA and FQGNSA. CDR3 bases: TGTGCCAGCAGCCCCATCGACAGGGGAATGGGCTACACCTTC. Translated: CASSPIDRGMGYTF. Filled out from reference TRBV7-2 and TRBJ1-2, the complete variable domain reads GAGVSQSPSNKVTEKGKDVELRCDPISGHTALYWYRQSLGQGLEFLIYFQGNSAPDKSGLPSDRFSAERTGGSVSTLTIQRTQQEDSAVYLCASSPIDRGMGYTFGSGTRLTVV.

In its sample, this clone was seen a few times. Different DNA sequences within this sample yield the same CDR3. The chain is built from TRBV7-9 and TRBJ2-7; D gene ambiguous. The ends were cut back, 4 bases at V and 1 base at J, with 5 bases in the middle. The CDR3 has 12 amino acids. Per the germline V gene, CDR1 is SEHNR and CDR2 is FQNEAQ (reference sequence). The CDR3 spells CASSSLSYEQYF. The CDR3 DNA follows: TGTGCCAGCAGCTCCCTATCCTACGAGCAGTACTTC.

CDR3 nucleotide sequence: TGTGCCAGCAGTTACCACGGCCCAGACAATGAGCAGTTCTTC. Translated: CASSYHGPDNEQFF. V and J are TRBV6-6 and TRBJ2-1; no definite D call. Trimming took off 2 bases at V and 5 bases at J, with 10 bases between the two ends. Germline assignment: CDR1 MNHNY and CDR2 SVGAGI (reference sequence). This CDR3 comprises 14 residues.

This chain uses TRBV5-4 with TRBJ2-1; D is unclear. The germline V and J ends were trimmed by 4 bases and 8 bases, with 13 bases remaining between them. Per germline, CDR1 SGHNT and CDR2 YYREEE (reference sequence). The CDR3 loop spans 13 amino acids. Here the CDR3 reads CASSQSEVDEQFF. In nucleotides, the CDR3 is TGTGCCAGCAGCCAATCCGAAGTGGATGAGCAGTTCTTC. Full variable domain (rest looked up from reference TRBV5-4 and TRBJ2-1): ETGVTQSPTHLIKTRGQQVTLRCSSQSGHNTVSWYQQALGQGPQFIFQYYREEENGRGNFPPRFSGLQFPNYSSELNVNALELDDSALYLCASSQSEVDEQFFGPGTRLTVL.

This clone has a handful of counts. Other nucleotide sequences in the sample specify the same CDR3. CDR3: CAWSPGQGNSPLHF. CDR3 bases: TGTGCCTGGAGTCCCGGACAGGGGAATTCACCCCTCCACTTT. This rearrangement joins TRBV30 to TRBJ1-6, with TRBD1 matching 9 bases. This CDR3 spans 14 amino acids. Germline V gene data show CDR1 as GTSNPN and CDR2 as SVGIG (reference sequence). V lost 2 bases and J lost 7; bases outside the gene matches: 3.

This chain connects TRBV2 to TRBJ2-7, with a weak D call TRBD1 (5 bases). The V and J ends lost 11 bases and 3 bases respectively, with 17 bases between them. The CDR3 is 13 amino acids. Per the germline V gene, CDR1 is SNHLY and CDR2 is FYNNEI. This CDR3 is CASRAWGNYEQYF. CDR3 nucleotide sequence: TGTGCCTCCCGAGCGTGGGGCAACTACGAGCAGTACTTC.

The V call is TRBV2, the J call TRBJ1-6; D possibly corresponds to TRBD1 (6 bases). Trimming took off 1 base at V and 9 bases at J, with 13 bases between the two ends. Germline V gene lookup returns CDR1 SNHLY and CDR2 FYNNEI. The CDR3 spans 15 residues. The CDR3, as DNA: TGTGCCAGCAGTGAAGAGTACAGGGCAAGTTCACCCCTCCACTTT. This encodes CASSEEYRASSPLHF.

The chain employs TRBV9 and TRBJ2-1, with a possible D match to TRBD1 (6 bases). The germline V gene encodes CDR1 SGDLS and CDR2 YYNGEE. The length of the CDR3 is 13 residues. With 3 bases removed from V and 10 bases from J, the gap between germline ends came to 14 bases. Here the CDR3 reads CASSAPFRGEQFF. As DNA, the CDR3 is TGTGCCAGCAGCGCCCCTTTCAGGGGCGAGCAGTTCTTC.

This clone has a handful of counts. The chain combines TRBV7-9 with TRBJ2-5; 7 bases are a match to TRBD2. In germline, CDR1 is SEHNR, CDR2 FQNEAQ (reference sequence). J lost 2 bases, V lost 6 bases, and 6 bases had no gene match. This CDR3 is built from 14 residues. The CDR3 here is CASRHMGGQETQYF. CDR3 in DNA: TGTGCCAGCAGACACATGGGAGGGCAAGAGACCCAGTACTTC.

This clone was picked up a small number of times. V gene TRBV29-1 combines with J gene TRBJ1-2, with D possibly being TRBD1 (6 bases). CDR1 and CDR2 from the germline V gene are SQVTM and ANQGSEA. Between the trimmed V and J ends, which lost 4 bases and 8 bases, there was a span of 29 bases. The CDR3 loop spans 17 amino acids. The CDR3 loop reads CSVAGAPGHSIGEGYTF. The CDR3, as DNA: TGCAGCGTTGCGGGAGCCCCGGGACACTCTATCGGAGAGGGCTACACCTTC.

For this clone: The same CDR3 is also encoded by other DNA sequences in this sample. This sequence joins TRBV27 and TRBJ1-5, with D unresolved. Germline V gene data show CDR1 as MNHEY and CDR2 as SMNVEV (reference sequence). CDR3 length: 13 amino acids. Trimming left V 3 bases short and J 0 bases short, with 3 bases between. The CDR3 here is CASSFDSNQPQHF. The DNA for the CDR3 is TGTGCCAGCAGTTTCGATAGCAATCAGCCCCAGCATTTT.

CDR3 protein: CASSYGQVWDTQYF. Written as DNA, the CDR3 is TGTGCCAGCAGCTACGGACAGGTTTGGGATACGCAGTATTTT. This chain connects TRBV2 to TRBJ2-3; 7 positions match TRBD1. V shed 6 bases, J shed 6 bases, and the junction held 9 bases outside the gene matches. CDR3 length equals 14 residues. CDR1 and CDR2 (germline): SNHLY, FYNNEI.

This clone was counted a few times. This chain joins TRBV9 and TRBJ2-6; D gene uncertain. This CDR3 comprises 15 residues. Trimming shortened V by 0 bases and J by 0 bases, and 4 bases separated the two germline ends. The germline CDR1 and CDR2 sequences are SGDLS and YYNGEE. The CDR3 nucleotides are TGTGCCAGCAGCGTAGGGCACTCTGGGGCCAACGTCCTGACTTTC. This encodes CASSVGHSGANVLTF.

This clone was found a few times. The chain combines TRBV29-1 with TRBJ1-1; TRBD1 aligns across 7 bases. CDR1 and CDR2 from the germline V gene are SQVTM and ANQGSEA. The trim removed 8 bases at V and 1 base at J, leaving 7 bases unmatched. The CDR3 length is 13 residues. The CDR3 sequence is CSLRQGSNTEAFF. CDR3 in DNA: TGCAGCTTACGACAGGGATCGAACACTGAAGCTTTCTTT.

The chain couples TRBV30 to TRBJ2-3; D gene uncertain. Germline CDR1 GTSNPN, CDR2 SVGIG (reference sequence). Trimming left V 6 bases short and J 2 bases short, with 12 bases between. The CDR3 sequence is 13 residues long. CDR3 sequence reads: CACKDGYTDTQYF. Here the CDR3 DNA reads TGTGCCTGCAAGGACGGGTACACAGATACGCAGTATTTT.

There are a few counts of this clone. The V gene is TRBV30, the J gene TRBJ2-1; weak D call: TRBD1 (7 bases). This CDR3 is 14 amino acids long. Trimming left V 2 bases short and J 2 bases short, with 10 bases between. The germline V gene has CDR1 GTSNPN and CDR2 SVGIG (reference sequence). The CDR3 DNA reads TGTGCCTGGAGTAGGAGGGGGCCCTACAATGAGCAGTTCTTC. Residues: CAWSRRGPYNEQFF.

The chain is built from TRBV19 and TRBJ2-7, with D possibly matching TRBD1 (5 bases). CDR3 length equals 13 residues. V was pared by 5 bases and J by 2 bases, with 10 bases between. CDR1 LNHDA and CDR2 SQIVND come from the germline V gene (reference sequence). The CDR3 DNA follows: TGTGCCAGTAGTTACGACAGAGCCTACGAGCAGTACTTC. This gives the protein CASSYDRAYEQYF.

Here the CDR3 reads CASSGDRREAFF. The CDR3 coding sequence is TGTGCCAGCAGCGGGGACAGGAGAGAAGCTTTCTTT. This chain uses TRBV2 with TRBJ1-1; 8 bases are a match to TRBD1. Looked up from germline, CDR1 is SNHLY and CDR2 is FYNNEI. V gave up 6 bases and J gave up 8 bases; unmatched junction bases: 5. The CDR3 sequence is 12 residues long. The entire variable domain, with the rest obtained from reference TRBV2 and TRBJ1-1, is as follows: EPEVTQTPSHQVTQMGQEVILRCVPISNHLYFYWYRQILGQKVEFLVSFYNNEISEKSEIFDDQFSVERPDGSNFTLKIRSTKLEDSAMYFCASSGDRREAFFGQGTRLTVV.

This clone was seen a few times. The chain is built from TRBV28 and TRBJ2-3, with 8 bases that match TRBD2. J was trimmed by 1 base and V by 8 bases; bases with no gene match: 5. Germline CDR1 and CDR2: MDHEN and SYDVKM. CDR3 length: 14 amino acids. The CDR3 coding sequence is TGTGCCAGCCGCCCGGGGGGGGGCACAGATACGCAGTATTTT. Its protein is CASRPGGGTDTQYF.

The chain carries TRBV2 and TRBJ2-3; TRBD2 aligns across 7 bases. Looked up from germline, CDR1 is SNHLY and CDR2 is FYNNEI. Germline trimming cut 0 bases from V and 8 bases from J; bases unmatched to any gene: 5. The CDR3 contains 14 residues. The CDR3 loop reads CASSEAWGGGTQYF. In DNA, the CDR3 is TGTGCCAGCAGTGAAGCCTGGGGGGGTGGTACGCAGTATTTT.

This clone was detected a few times. This chain uses TRBV29-1 with TRBJ2-1; 10 nucleotides line up with TRBD2. Germline CDR1 SQVTM, CDR2 ANQGSEA. This CDR3 has 16 residues. Trimming at V came to 3 bases and at J to 5 bases, leaving 10 bases not matched to a gene. This chain's CDR3 is CSVDVPLAGANNEQFF. CDR3 bases: TGCAGCGTTGACGTTCCCCTAGCGGGGGCGAACAATGAGCAGTTCTTC.

The chain links TRBV28 to TRBJ1-1, with 8 nucleotides matching TRBD1. This CDR3 spans 15 amino acids. V trimming: 10 bases; J trimming: 1 base; junction bases outside the gene matches: 11. Looked up from germline, CDR1 is MDHEN and CDR2 is SYDVKM. CDR3 coding DNA: TGTGCCACCTTCGTAGGGGGGACAGGGAACACTGAAGCTTTCTTT. Its translation: CATFVGGTGNTEAFF.

This chain joins TRBV30 and TRBJ1-6; D gene ambiguous. Germline lookup yields CDR1 GTSNPN and CDR2 SVGIG (reference sequence). The CDR3 sequence is 12 residues long. The V end was cut by 5 bases, the J end by 9 bases, with 11 bases between. CDR3 nucleotides: TGTGCCTGGGAGGGTGGAAGTTCACCCCTCCACTTT. This encodes CAWEGGSSPLHF. Variable domain in full (rest from reference TRBV30 and TRBJ1-6): SQTIHQWPATLVQPVGSPLSLECTVEGTSNPNLYWYRQAAGRGLQLLFYSVGIGQISSEVPQNLSASRPQDRQFILSSKKLLLSDSGFYLCAWEGGSSPLHFGNGTRLTVT.